Here is one T cell receptor (beta chain) with its context. Its target is not known. The data derive from a study of blood T cells in healthy people across ages. A second PCR, run for roughly 7 to 12 cycles, used a sample-barcoded 5' primer plus a J-beta primer mix. A template-switch adaptor that had 12 random nucleotides put a tag on each cDNA molecule. TCRdb passed the 5' RACE reads through MiXCR, listing each CDR3 protein once. The sample consists of around 1,500,000 distinct CDR3 sequences, 40% to 50% of them appearing once. Findings and caveats of the study: A roughly linear age-dependent decrease characterized TCR beta diversity per million T cells.

V lost 5 bases and J lost 3, with 12 bases in between. The CDR3 contains 14 residues. Germline V lookup: CDR1 SGHRS, CDR2 YFSETQ. V gene TRBV5-1 combines with J gene TRBJ2-1; tentative D call: TRBD1 (5 bases). This clonotype was obtained from a young woman in good health. Material for sequencing was blood. CDR3 protein: CASRRQQDYNEQFF. As DNA, the CDR3 is TGCGCCAGCAGGAGACAGCAAGACTACAATGAGCAGTTCTTC. Full variable domain (outside the CDR3, taken from reference TRBV5-1 and TRBJ2-1): KAGVTQTPRYLIKTRGQQVTLSCSPISGHRSVSWYQQTPGQGLQFLFEYFSETQRNKGNFPGRFSGRQFSNSRSEMNVSTLELGDSALYLCASRRQQDYNEQFFGPGTRLTVL.